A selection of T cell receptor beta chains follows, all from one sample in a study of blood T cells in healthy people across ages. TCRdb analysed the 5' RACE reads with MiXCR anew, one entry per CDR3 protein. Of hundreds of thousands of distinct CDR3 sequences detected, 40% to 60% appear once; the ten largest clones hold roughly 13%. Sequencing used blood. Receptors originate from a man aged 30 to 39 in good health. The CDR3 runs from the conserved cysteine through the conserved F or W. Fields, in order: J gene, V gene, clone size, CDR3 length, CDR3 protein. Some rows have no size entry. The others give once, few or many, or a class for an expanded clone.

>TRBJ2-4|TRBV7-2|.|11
CASSLGYGQYF
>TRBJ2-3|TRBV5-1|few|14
CASSSDSGTDTQYF
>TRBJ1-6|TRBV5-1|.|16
CASSFTGNSYNSPLHF
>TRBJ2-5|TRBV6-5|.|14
CVSSLGPGGETQYF
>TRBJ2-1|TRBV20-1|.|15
CSARDPSGVYNEQFF
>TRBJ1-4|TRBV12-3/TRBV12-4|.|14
CASSPGRAQEKLFF
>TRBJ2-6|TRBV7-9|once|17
CASSLRSGMSGANVLTF
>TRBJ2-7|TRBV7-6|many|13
CASSLVPGDEQYF
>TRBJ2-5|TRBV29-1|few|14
CSVKATGGQETQYF
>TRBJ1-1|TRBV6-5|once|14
CASSPLGVNTEAFF
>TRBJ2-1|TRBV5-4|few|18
CASSLDSGGLSSYNEQFF
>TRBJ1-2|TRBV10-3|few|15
CAIRDGGGPNYGYTF
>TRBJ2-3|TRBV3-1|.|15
CASSRTSASTDTQYF
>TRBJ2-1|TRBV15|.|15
CAARREESSYNEQFF
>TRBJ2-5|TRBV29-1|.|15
CSVEQDRGILNQQYF
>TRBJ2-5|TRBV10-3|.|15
CTISEPGAVQETQYF
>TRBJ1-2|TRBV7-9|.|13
CASSLAGAQGYTF
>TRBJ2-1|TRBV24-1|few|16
CATSTAGTRSLNEQFF
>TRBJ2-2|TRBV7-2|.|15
CASSEAGGVTGELFF
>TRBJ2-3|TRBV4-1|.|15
CASSPRAERADTQYF
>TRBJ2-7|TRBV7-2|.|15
CASSLAPISGREQYF
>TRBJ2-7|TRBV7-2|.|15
CASSSVGLTSYEQYF
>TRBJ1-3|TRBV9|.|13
CASSENSGNTIYF
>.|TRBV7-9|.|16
CASSWSGGATVNEQYF
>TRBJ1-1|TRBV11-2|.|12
CASSLSANEAFF
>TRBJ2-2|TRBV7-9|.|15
CASSSIRGRTGELFF
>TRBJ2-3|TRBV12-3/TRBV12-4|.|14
CASRNRARTDTQYF
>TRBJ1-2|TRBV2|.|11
CASSESYGYTF
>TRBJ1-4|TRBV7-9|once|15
CASSSPQLTNEKLFF